A selection of T cell receptor beta chains follows, all from one sample in a study of T cells in Graves' hyperthyroidism and ophthalmopathy. TCRdb re-derived calls from the multiplex PCR reads in MiXCR, one entry per CDR3 protein. The sample shows more than 350,000 distinct CDR3 sequences, about 14% of them seen only once. Sequenced input: blood. Every receptor here comes from a woman aged 30 to 39 with Graves' ophthalmopathy. CDR3s include the opening cysteine and the closing phenylalanine or tryptophan. Each record gives: V gene, D gene, clone size, J gene, CDR3 DNA, CDR3 protein. The D gene is left open where the match is weak. The listing skips clone size in some rows; elsewhere it reads once, few, many or a size class.

v_gene: TRBV5-1; d_gene: TRBD1; abundance: few; j_gene: TRBJ2-7; CDR3nt: TGCGCCAGCAGCTTGTTGCAGGGGGCGCCCTACGAGCAGTACTTC; CDR3aa: CASSLLQGAPYEQYF
v_gene: TRBV20-1; d_gene: TRBD2; abundance: .; j_gene: TRBJ2-7; CDR3nt: TGCAGTGCTAGATCCAGCGGGGGGGCGGACGAGCAGTACTTC; CDR3aa: CSARSSGGADEQYF
v_gene: TRBV9; d_gene: .; abundance: few; j_gene: TRBJ2-3; CDR3nt: TGTGCCAGCAGCCCACACCAGGGTTTAGTTAGGGATACGCAGTATTTT; CDR3aa: CASSPHQGLVRDTQYF
v_gene: TRBV6-1; d_gene: .; abundance: .; j_gene: TRBJ2-7; CDR3nt: TGTGCCAACCTACAGGGCCGAAAGTACGAGCAGTACTTC; CDR3aa: CANLQGRKYEQYF
v_gene: TRBV7-6; d_gene: .; abundance: many; j_gene: TRBJ2-7; CDR3nt: TGTGCCAGCAGCTTGGAGACAGGTGACTACGAGCAGTACTTC; CDR3aa: CASSLETGDYEQYF
v_gene: TRBV6-1; d_gene: TRBD1; abundance: .; j_gene: TRBJ2-5; CDR3nt: TGTGCCAGCAGTCGACAGGGCTCGAAAGAGACCCAGTACTTC; CDR3aa: CASSRQGSKETQYF
v_gene: TRBV6-5; d_gene: .; abundance: few; j_gene: TRBJ1-6; CDR3nt: TGTGCCAGCAGTTACTCGAGGAGACATTATAATTCACCCCTCCACTTT; CDR3aa: CASSYSRRHYNSPLHF
v_gene: TRBV20-1; d_gene: .; abundance: .; j_gene: TRBJ2-3; CDR3nt: TGCAGTGCTAGAGGGAGTTTGCGGGGCGGCACAGATACGCAGTATTTT; CDR3aa: CSARGSLRGGTDTQYF
v_gene: TRBV10-3; d_gene: .; abundance: .; j_gene: TRBJ2-7; CDR3nt: TGTGCCATCAGTGCGGTGGCAGGGAAGGGAGAGGGGTTCTACGAGCAGTACTTC; CDR3aa: CAISAVAGKGEGFYEQYF
v_gene: TRBV28; d_gene: .; abundance: many; j_gene: TRBJ1-3; CDR3nt: TGTGCCAGCAGTCCCGCCGGGACAAATACTGGAAACACCATATATTTT; CDR3aa: CASSPAGTNTGNTIYF
v_gene: TRBV6-2/TRBV6-3; d_gene: TRBD1; abundance: .; j_gene: TRBJ2-5; CDR3nt: TGTGCCAGCAGTTACCCTACTAGACAGGGGCCGAAAGAGACCCAGTACTTC; CDR3aa: CASSYPTRQGPKETQYF
v_gene: TRBV7-3; d_gene: .; abundance: many; j_gene: TRBJ1-1; CDR3nt: TGTGCCAGCAGCGTAACCCCGAACACTGAAGCTTTCTTT; CDR3aa: CASSVTPNTEAFF
v_gene: TRBV20-1; d_gene: .; abundance: many; j_gene: TRBJ1-5; CDR3nt: TGCAGTGCTAGAGCCCCCCGGGGAGGAAATCAGCCCCAGCATTTT; CDR3aa: CSARAPRGGNQPQHF
v_gene: TRBV19; d_gene: TRBD1; abundance: few; j_gene: TRBJ1-6; CDR3nt: TGTGCCAGTAGTGGACAGGTAGCCTCACCCCTCCACTTT; CDR3aa: CASSGQVASPLHF
v_gene: TRBV20-1; d_gene: .; abundance: many; j_gene: TRBJ2-3; CDR3nt: TGCAGTGCCCCTCGTTTTTTGGCGGGGAGCACAGATACGCAGTATTTT; CDR3aa: CSAPRFLAGSTDTQYF
v_gene: TRBV24-1; d_gene: TRBD1; abundance: few; j_gene: TRBJ2-1; CDR3nt: TGTGCCACCAGTGATGACTCCCGGGACAGGGGCAACAATGAGCAGTTCTTC; CDR3aa: CATSDDSRDRGNNEQFF
v_gene: TRBV9; d_gene: .; abundance: few; j_gene: TRBJ1-2; CDR3nt: TGTGCCAGCAGCGTAGGCCTTGCTCGGGGCTACACCTTC; CDR3aa: CASSVGLARGYTF
v_gene: TRBV28; d_gene: TRBD1; abundance: many; j_gene: TRBJ1-5; CDR3nt: TGTGCCAGCAGTTCAGGGGGCAACAATCAGCCCCAGCATTTT; CDR3aa: CASSSGGNNQPQHF
v_gene: TRBV19; d_gene: TRBD2; abundance: few; j_gene: TRBJ2-1; CDR3nt: TGTGCCAGTAGTATGGGGGTCGGGGCGGGGGGGCAGAATGAGCAGTTCTTC; CDR3aa: CASSMGVGAGGQNEQFF
v_gene: TRBV19; d_gene: .; abundance: .; j_gene: TRBJ1-3; CDR3nt: TGTGCCAGTAGTGGAAGCAAGAGCTCTGGAAACACCATATATTTT; CDR3aa: CASSGSKSSGNTIYF
v_gene: TRBV24-1; d_gene: .; abundance: .; j_gene: TRBJ2-7; CDR3nt: TGTGCCACCAGTGAGGGATACGAGCAGTACTTC; CDR3aa: CATSEGYEQYF
v_gene: TRBV7-9; d_gene: .; abundance: .; j_gene: TRBJ1-1; CDR3nt: TGTGCCAGCAGTTTGAATGTGGGCACTGAAGCTTTCTTT; CDR3aa: CASSLNVGTEAFF
v_gene: TRBV28; d_gene: TRBD1; abundance: many; j_gene: TRBJ1-5; CDR3nt: TGTGCCAGCGTGGGACAGGGCGTAAGTCAGCCCCAGCATTTT; CDR3aa: CASVGQGVSQPQHF
v_gene: TRBV6-1; d_gene: .; abundance: many; j_gene: TRBJ1-1; CDR3nt: TGTGCCAGCTCCGAGGCAGGAGGTGAGAACACTGAAGCTTTCTTT; CDR3aa: CASSEAGGENTEAFF
v_gene: TRBV3-1; d_gene: TRBD2; abundance: many; j_gene: TRBJ2-2; CDR3nt: TGTGCCAGCAGCCAAGATGGAGGACTAGCGAACACCGGGGAGCTGTTTTTT; CDR3aa: CASSQDGGLANTGELFF